This T cell receptor (beta chain) stems from a study of CD4 T cells in relation to SARS-CoV-2 and coronaviruses. CD4+ T cells from unexposed donors were obtained before the COVID-19 pandemic (2011-2018). Isolation of CD4+ T cells took place after around 11 days in culture. With regard to this clone: The antigen is undetermined.

Profiled with immunoSEQ multiplex PCR; TCRdb holds only in-frame clones, not every one. Of roughly 11,000 clones detected, approximately 80% appear once; the ten largest clones hold approximately 24%. The CDR3 is 15 residues long. Germline V gene data show CDR1 as LGHNA and CDR2 as YNFKEQ. Losses at the gene ends were 4 bases for V and 1 base for J; bases not matched to a gene: 4. The sequenced material came from CD4+ T cells from PBMCs, cultured in vitro. This clonotype originated in a human donor in good health. This chain joins TRBV4-2 and TRBJ2-7, with 10 bases lining up with TRBD2. The CDR3 DNA follows: TGTGCCAGCAGCCCTAGCGGGAGTGGTTCCTACGAGCAGTACTTC. Amino acid sequence: CASSPSGSGSYEQYF.